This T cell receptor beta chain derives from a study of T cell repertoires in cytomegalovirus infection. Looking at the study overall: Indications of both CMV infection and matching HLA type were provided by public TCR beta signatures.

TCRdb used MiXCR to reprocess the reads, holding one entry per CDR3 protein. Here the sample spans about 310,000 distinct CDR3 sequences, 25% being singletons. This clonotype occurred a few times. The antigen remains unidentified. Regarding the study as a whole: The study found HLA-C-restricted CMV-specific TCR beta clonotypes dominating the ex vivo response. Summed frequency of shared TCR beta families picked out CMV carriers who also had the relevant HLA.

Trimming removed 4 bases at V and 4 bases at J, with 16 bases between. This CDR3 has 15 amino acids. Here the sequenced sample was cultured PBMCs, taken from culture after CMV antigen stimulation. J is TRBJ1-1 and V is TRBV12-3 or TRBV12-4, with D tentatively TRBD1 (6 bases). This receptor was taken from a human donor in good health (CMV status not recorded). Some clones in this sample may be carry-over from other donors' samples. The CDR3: CASSSYRDPATEAFF. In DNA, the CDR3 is TGTGCCAGCAGTTCGTACAGGGACCCGGCCACTGAAGCTTTCTTT.